The 28 T cell receptor beta chains listed next were all sequenced from one sample in a study of vaccination effects on CD4 cells after COVID-19. Their antigens remain unidentified. TCRdb keeps only in-frame clones here, not all; method: immunoSEQ multiplex PCR. The table shows 30,000 to 35,000 clones, with around 80% occurring only once. At the end of roughly 9 days of culture, CD4+ T cells were isolated. Infection dated between March and December 2020, before the Alpha, Beta and Delta variants reached the United States. Each participant was administered two doses of either the BNT162b2 or the mRNA-1273 vaccine. This specimen consisted of CD4+ T cells from PBMCs cultured without peptide, obtained after COVID-19 vaccination. These receptors were collected from a human donor who had a prior SARS-CoV-2 infection.

This rearrangement joins TRBV7-9 to TRBJ1-4, with D uncertain. CDR1 and CDR2 (germline): SEHNR, FQNEAQ (reference sequence). Deletions cut 6 bases from V and 5 bases from J, with 10 bases between. The CDR3 loop spans 13 amino acids. CDR3 region: CASSKQPNEKLFF. CDR3 sequence (DNA): TGTGCCAGCAGTAAACAGCCAAATGAAAAACTGTTTTTT.

The chain recombines TRBV11-3 with TRBJ2-3; TRBD1 agrees at 8 bases. Germline V gene sequence: CDR1 SGHNT, CDR2 YENEEA. V lost 5 bases to trimming and J lost 3 bases; unmatched junction nucleotides: 7. The CDR3 totals 15 residues. The DNA of the CDR3 is TGTGCCAGCAGCCCAGGACAGGGTCTTACAGATACGCAGTATTTT. Protein: CASSPGQGLTDTQYF.

This clone has a handful of counts. The gene calls are TRBV15 and TRBJ2-1; 7 nucleotides align to TRBD1. Germline values: CDR1 LNHNV, CDR2 YYDKDF (reference sequence). The trim removed 5 bases at V and 5 bases at J, leaving 6 bases unmatched. This CDR3 contains 14 residues. DNA of the CDR3: TGTGCCACCAGCTCCAGGACAGGAGACAATGAGCAGTTCTTC. It yields the protein CATSSRTGDNEQFF.

The CDR3 nucleotides are TGTGCCAGTAGTAAGACAGGAATCAATGAGCAGTTCTTC. It is translated as CASSKTGINEQFF. The chain carries TRBV19 and TRBJ2-1, with a tentative D call TRBD1 (6 bases). This CDR3 spans 13 amino acids. V shed 4 bases and J shed 6 bases, with 10 bases lying between them. Germline assignment: CDR1 LNHDA and CDR2 SQIVND (reference sequence). Full variable domain (rest looked up from reference TRBV19 and TRBJ2-1): DGGITQSPKYLFRKEGQNVTLSCEQNLNHDAMYWYRQDPGQGLRLIYYSQIVNDFQKGDIAEGYSVSREKKESFPLTVTSAQKNPTAFYLCASSKTGINEQFFGPGTRLTVL.

The rearrangement uses TRBV10-3 and TRBJ1-1, with D maybe TRBD1 (6 bases). V was clipped by 0 bases and J by 3 bases, with 8 bases between them. The CDR3 extends over 14 amino acids. Germline CDR1 and CDR2: ENHRY and SYGVKD. CDR3 nucleotide sequence: TGTGCCATCAGTGAGTCGGCAGGGGACACTGAAGCTTTCTTT. This gives the protein CAISESAGDTEAFF.

The J gene is TRBJ2-5, the V gene TRBV7-6, with D uncertain. The germline V and J ends were trimmed by 4 bases and 5 bases, with 5 bases remaining between them. The CDR3 loop spans 11 amino acids. Germline lookup yields CDR1 SGHVS and CDR2 FNYEAQ. The CDR3 reads CASSSFETQYF. CDR3 nucleotide sequence: TGTGCCAGCAGCTCCTTTGAGACCCAGTACTTC.

This clone has only one observation. The rearrangement joins TRBV24-1 to TRBJ2-2; 9 nucleotides match TRBD1. Looked up from germline, CDR1 is KGHDR and CDR2 is SFDVKD. The CDR3 length is 16 residues. The V and J ends lost 2 bases and 4 bases, in that order; junction bases with no gene match: 4. The CDR3 here is CATSDWGTGFTGELFF. The CDR3 DNA is TGTGCCACCAGTGATTGGGGGACAGGGTTCACCGGGGAGCTGTTTTTT.

The rearrangement joins TRBV5-1 to TRBJ2-5, with 8 bases identical to TRBD2. CDR1 and CDR2 from the germline V gene are SGHRS and YFSETQ. The CDR3 extends over 14 amino acids. Germline trimming cut 2 bases from V and 1 base from J; bases unmatched to any gene: 1. Written as DNA, the CDR3 is TGCGCCAGCAGCTTCGGGGGGGGCCAAGAGACCCAGTACTTC. It is translated as CASSFGGGQETQYF.

This rearrangement joins TRBV11-2 to TRBJ1-1; D ambiguous. Trimming cost V 0 bases and J 4 bases, with 9 bases left between them. The CDR3 contains 14 residues. In germline, CDR1 is SGHAT, CDR2 FQNNGV. CDR3 loop: CASSLDLGSTEAFF. Written as DNA, the CDR3 is TGTGCCAGCAGCTTAGATCTTGGGAGCACTGAAGCTTTCTTT.

The rearrangement links TRBV2 to TRBJ1-2; tentative D call: TRBD1 (5 bases). Trimming took off 4 bases at V and 7 bases at J, with 19 bases between the two ends. The CDR3 is 15 amino acids. Looked up from germline, CDR1 is SNHLY and CDR2 is FYNNEI. In DNA form, the CDR3 reads TGTGCCAGCAGTGGCCGAGGGACCGATCAGCGTGGCTACACCTTC. This gives the protein CASSGRGTDQRGYTF.

Only one count was recorded for this clone. The CDR3 coding sequence is TGCGCCAGCAGTCAGTCGACAGGGTGGGAGCAAGAGACCCAGTACTTC. This translates into CASSQSTGWEQETQYF. The chain employs TRBV23-1 and TRBJ2-5, with 7 bases aligning to TRBD1. TRBV23-1 is given ORF status, its function remaining uncertain. The CDR3 has 16 residues. The V and J ends lost 3 bases and 2 bases, in that order; junction bases with no gene match: 9.

The table lists this clone with a count of one. V is TRBV24-1 and J is TRBJ2-3, with 16 bases aligning to TRBD2. Germline V lookup: CDR1 KGHDR, CDR2 SFDVKD. Trimming cost V 7 bases and J 10 bases; bases outside gene matches: 13. The CDR3 runs to 17 residues. The CDR3 sequence: CATRGIGTSGGAWAQYF. DNA of the CDR3: TGTGCCACCAGGGGCATCGGGACTAGCGGGGGGGCTTGGGCGCAGTATTTT.

The chain links TRBV7-9 to TRBJ2-5, with 13 bases identical to TRBD2. Trimming took 6 bases from V and 5 from J; bases not matched to a gene: 18. Per the germline V gene, CDR1 is SEHNR and CDR2 is FQNEAQ (reference sequence). The CDR3 covers 19 residues. DNA for the CDR3: TGTGCCAGCAGTCCAGGGGGCCGGACTAGCGGGAGTCCATTGGAGACCCAGTACTTC. Protein: CASSPGGRTSGSPLETQYF.

V and J are TRBV6-2 or TRBV6-3 and TRBJ1-2; D perhaps matches TRBD1 (5 bases). The CDR3 has 14 amino acids. Trimming removed 2 bases from V and 8 bases from J, with 15 bases in between. Germline V gene data show CDR1 as MNHEY and CDR2 as SVGEGT. The CDR3 reads CASSYGWGFGGYTF. For the CDR3, the DNA is TGTGCCAGCAGTTACGGTTGGGGGTTTGGAGGCTACACCTTC.

The J gene is TRBJ2-5, the V gene TRBV2, with D perhaps matching TRBD1 (8 bases). Germline V CDR1 and CDR2: SNHLY, FYNNEI. Trimming cost V 8 bases and J 4 bases, with 11 bases left between them. This CDR3 is 12 amino acids long. CDR3: CASYRGGETQYF. The CDR3 nucleotides are TGTGCCAGCTACAGGGGGGGAGAGACCCAGTACTTC.

The V and J genes are TRBV7-2 and TRBJ2-3; 11 bases are shared with TRBD1. The CDR3 sequence is 16 residues long. The J segment lost 5 bases and the V segment lost 4 bases, leaving 8 bases of the junction unmatched. Per the germline V gene, CDR1 is SGHTA and CDR2 is FQGNSA. The DNA for the CDR3 is TGTGCCAGCAGCTCGGGCGGGACAGGGGGGGGAGATACGCAGTATTTT. Translating it yields CASSSGGTGGGDTQYF.

V gene TRBV7-8 combines with J gene TRBJ2-5, with TRBD1 matching over 7 bases. Per germline, CDR1 SGHVS and CDR2 FQNEAQ. The junction had 10 bases not matched to a gene; V was cut back by 5 bases and J by 4 bases. CDR3 size: 15 residues. CDR3 sequence: CASSRNRGTAETQYF. The CDR3 region has the DNA TGTGCCAGCAGCCGAAATCGTGGGACAGCAGAGACCCAGTACTTC.

This rearrangement joins TRBV18 to TRBJ1-6; no definite D call. The CDR3 sequence is 14 residues long. Trimming removed 6 bases from V and 7 bases from J, with 13 bases in between. The germline CDR1 and CDR2 sequences are KGHSH and LQKENI. For the CDR3, the DNA is TGTGCCAGCTCCCTGGCGGGTGAAAATTCACCCCTCCACTTT. As protein: CASSLAGENSPLHF.

The chain has TRBV7-2 and TRBJ2-2, with 9 nucleotides matching TRBD1. This CDR3 has 17 residues. The V and J ends lost 1 base and 6 bases, in that order; junction bases with no gene match: 9. The germline V gene has CDR1 SGHTA and CDR2 FQGNSA. This CDR3 reads CASSLELQGAIAGELFF. The CDR3 DNA reads TGTGCCAGCAGCTTAGAGCTACAGGGGGCGATCGCCGGGGAGCTGTTTTTT.

In this sample, this clone turned up once. The chain employs TRBV5-6 and TRBJ2-3; 14 bases map to TRBD2. This CDR3 region has 15 residues. The germline V gene has CDR1 SGHDT and CDR2 YYEEEE. Trimming took 4 bases from V and 5 from J; bases not matched to a gene: 3. CDR3 nucleotide sequence: TGTGCCAGCAGCACCGGGACTAGCGGGGGAGATACGCAGTATTTT. Encoded protein: CASSTGTSGGDTQYF.

This chain connects TRBV2 to TRBJ1-5, with a possible D match to TRBD1 (6 bases). The CDR3 totals 14 residues. The V end was cut by 4 bases, the J end by 5 bases, with 12 bases between. Germline V CDR1 and CDR2: SNHLY, FYNNEI. The CDR3 region is CASSGGQGYQPQHF. The CDR3 bases are TGTGCCAGCAGTGGGGGGCAGGGCTATCAGCCCCAGCATTTT.

For this clone: The sample holds other DNA sequences that translate to the same CDR3. The J gene is TRBJ1-2, the V gene TRBV29-1; D remains ambiguous. Germline V gene lookup returns CDR1 SQVTM and CDR2 ANQGSEA. CDR3 size: 13 residues. The germline V and J ends were trimmed by 0 bases and 5 bases, with 10 bases remaining between them. The CDR3 DNA is TGCAGCGTTGAAGACAGGACCTCTTATGGCTACACCTTC. As protein: CSVEDRTSYGYTF.

V and J are TRBV11-3 and TRBJ1-1; 9 bases line up with TRBD1. V shed 5 bases and J 4 bases; nucleotides not matched to a gene: 14. CDR1 and CDR2 (germline): SGHNT, YENEEA. This CDR3 region has 17 residues. CDR3 residues: CASSPRGGQGTGTEAFF. CDR3 nucleotides: TGTGCCAGCAGCCCCCGGGGGGGACAGGGAACAGGCACTGAAGCTTTCTTT. Supplemented by reference TRBV11-3 and TRBJ1-1, the full variable domain reads EAGVVQSPRYKIIEKKQPVAFWCNPISGHNTLYWYLQNLGQGPELLIRYENEEAVDDSQLPKDRFSAERLKGVDSTLKIQPAELGDSAVYLCASSPRGGQGTGTEAFFGQGTRLTVV.

The J gene is TRBJ1-6, the V gene TRBV20-1; a weak D match, TRBD1 (6 bases). This CDR3 region has 13 residues. The V gene's germline CDR1 is DFQATT and CDR2 SNEGSKA (reference sequence). Trimming removed 3 bases from V and 8 bases from J, with 11 bases in between. The CDR3 DNA reads TGCAGTGCTAGTGGGGGCTGGGATTCACCCCTCCACTTT. Its translation is CSASGGWDSPLHF.

This chain joins TRBV5-6 and TRBJ2-7; 14 bases fit TRBD2. This CDR3 is 17 amino acids long. J gave up 6 bases and V 7 bases, and 15 bases lay outside the gene matches. Germline CDR1 and CDR2: SGHDT and YYEEEE. CDR3 residues: CASSGEGTSGSRSEQYF. CDR3 bases: TGTGCCAGCTCAGGTGAGGGGACTAGCGGGAGTAGGAGCGAGCAGTACTTC. Drawing the rest from reference TRBV5-6 and TRBJ2-7, the complete variable domain is DAGVTQSPTHLIKTRGQQVTLRCSPKSGHDTVSWYQQALGQGPQFIFQYYEEEERQRGNFPDRFSGHQFPNYSSELNVNALLLGDSALYLCASSGEGTSGSRSEQYFGPGTRLTVT.

The chain is built from TRBV9 and TRBJ2-1; TRBD2 matches 8 bases. The CDR3 contains 15 residues. Per germline, CDR1 SGDLS and CDR2 YYNGEE. After removal of 0 bases from V and 4 bases from J, the junction contained 3 bases not matched to a gene. CDR3 sequence (DNA): TGTGCCAGCAGCGTAGCTGGCGGGGGGTACAATGAGCAGTTCTTC. Translating gives CASSVAGGGYNEQFF.

The chain is built from TRBV21-1 and TRBJ2-5. TRBV21-1 is classified as a pseudogene. The CDR3 runs 13 residues. CDR3 bases: TGTGCCAGCAGCAAAGTCCCCCACGAGACCCAGTACTTC. This sequence encodes CASSKVPHETQYF.

V gene TRBV19 combines with J gene TRBJ1-6, with 7 bases matching TRBD1. CDR1 and CDR2 (germline): LNHDA, SQIVND (reference sequence). The CDR3 is 15 amino acids. V was pared by 5 bases and J by 10 bases, with 11 bases of the junction left unmatched. The CDR3 DNA sequence: TGTGCCAGTAGTGGGACAGAGTCTACAAACTCACCCCTCCACTTT. This codes for CASSGTESTNSPLHF.